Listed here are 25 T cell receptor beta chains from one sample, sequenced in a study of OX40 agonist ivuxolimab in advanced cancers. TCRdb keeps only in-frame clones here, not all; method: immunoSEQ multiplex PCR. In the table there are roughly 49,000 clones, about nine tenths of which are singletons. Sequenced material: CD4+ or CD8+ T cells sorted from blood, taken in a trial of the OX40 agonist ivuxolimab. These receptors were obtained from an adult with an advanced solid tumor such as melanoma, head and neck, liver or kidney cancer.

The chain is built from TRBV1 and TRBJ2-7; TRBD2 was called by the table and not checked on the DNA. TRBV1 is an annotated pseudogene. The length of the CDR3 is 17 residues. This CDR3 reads CTSSQEGLAEYSYEQYF. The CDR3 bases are TGCACCAGCAGCCAAGAAGGTCTAGCGGAATACTCCTACGAGCAGTACTTC.

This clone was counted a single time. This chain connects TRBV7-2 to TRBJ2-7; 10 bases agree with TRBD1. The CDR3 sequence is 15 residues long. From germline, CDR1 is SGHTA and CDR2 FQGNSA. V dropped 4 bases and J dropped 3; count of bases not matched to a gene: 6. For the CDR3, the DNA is TGTGCCAGCAGCTACCCGGGACAGGGGATCTACGAGCAGTACTTC. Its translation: CASSYPGQGIYEQYF.

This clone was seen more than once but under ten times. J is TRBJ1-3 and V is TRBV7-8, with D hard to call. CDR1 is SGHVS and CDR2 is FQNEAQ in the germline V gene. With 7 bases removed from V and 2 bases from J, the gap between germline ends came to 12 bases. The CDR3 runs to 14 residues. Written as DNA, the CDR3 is TGTGCCAGCACCCCACACCTACCTGGAAACACCATATATTTT. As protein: CASTPHLPGNTIYF.

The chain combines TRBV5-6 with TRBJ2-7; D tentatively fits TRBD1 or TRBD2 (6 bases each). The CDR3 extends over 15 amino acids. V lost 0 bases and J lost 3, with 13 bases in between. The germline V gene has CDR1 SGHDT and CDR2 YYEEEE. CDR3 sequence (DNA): TGTGCCAGCAGCTTGGAGGGGGGCAGGGGCTACGAGCAGTACTTC. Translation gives CASSLEGGRGYEQYF.

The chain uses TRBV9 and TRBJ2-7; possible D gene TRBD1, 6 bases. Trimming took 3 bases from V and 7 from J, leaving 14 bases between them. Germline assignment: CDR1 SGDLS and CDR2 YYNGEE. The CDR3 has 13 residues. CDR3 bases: TGTGCCAGCAGCGCCCAAACCAGGGGTGAGCAGTACTTC. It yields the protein CASSAQTRGEQYF.

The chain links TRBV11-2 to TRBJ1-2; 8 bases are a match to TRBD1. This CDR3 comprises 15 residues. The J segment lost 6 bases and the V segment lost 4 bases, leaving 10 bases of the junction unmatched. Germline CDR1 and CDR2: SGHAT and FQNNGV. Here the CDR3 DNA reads TGTGCCAGCAGCTCCCCCCGCCAGGGGGCGGATGGCTACACCTTC. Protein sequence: CASSSPRQGADGYTF.

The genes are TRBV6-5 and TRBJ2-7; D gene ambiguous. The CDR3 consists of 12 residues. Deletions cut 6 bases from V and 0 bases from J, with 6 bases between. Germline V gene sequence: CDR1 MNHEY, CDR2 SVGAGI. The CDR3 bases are TGTGCCAGCAGGAAGGACTCCTACGAGCAGTACTTC. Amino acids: CASRKDSYEQYF.

The CDR3, as DNA: TGTGCCAGCAGCCAAGGGGACAGGACCGGCCGAGAGACCCAGTACTTC. This translates into CASSQGDRTGRETQYF. The rearrangement uses TRBV14 and TRBJ2-5; 8 bases map to TRBD1. Losses at the gene ends were 1 base for V and 4 bases for J; bases not matched to a gene: 8. CDR3 length: 16 residues. The germline V gene encodes CDR1 SGHDN and CDR2 FVKESK.

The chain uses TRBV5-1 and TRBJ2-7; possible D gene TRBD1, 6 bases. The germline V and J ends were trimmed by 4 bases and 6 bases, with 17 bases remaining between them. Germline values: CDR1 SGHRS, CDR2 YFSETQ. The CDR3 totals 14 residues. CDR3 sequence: CASSPDRLSSEQYF. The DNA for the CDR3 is TGCGCCAGCAGCCCGGACAGACTCTCTTCCGAGCAGTACTTC.

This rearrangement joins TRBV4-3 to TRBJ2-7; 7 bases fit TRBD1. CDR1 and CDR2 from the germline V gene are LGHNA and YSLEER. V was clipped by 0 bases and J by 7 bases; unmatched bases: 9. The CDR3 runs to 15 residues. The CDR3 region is CASSQDWTGSGEQYF. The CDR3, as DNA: TGCGCCAGCAGCCAAGACTGGACAGGTTCCGGGGAGCAGTACTTC.

CDR3 loop: CSAWTGVEAFF. The DNA for the CDR3 is TGCAGTGCTTGGACAGGGGTTGAAGCTTTCTTT. The genes are TRBV20-1 and TRBJ1-1, with 9 bases that match TRBD1. CDR1 and CDR2 from the germline V gene are DFQATT and SNEGSKA (reference sequence). The CDR3 contains 11 residues. After removal of 5 bases from V and 7 bases from J, the junction contained 2 bases not matched to a gene.

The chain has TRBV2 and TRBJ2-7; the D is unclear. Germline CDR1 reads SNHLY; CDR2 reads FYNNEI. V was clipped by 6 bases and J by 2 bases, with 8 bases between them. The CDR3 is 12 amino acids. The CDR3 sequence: CASRYSPYEQYF. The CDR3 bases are TGTGCCAGCAGGTACAGCCCCTACGAGCAGTACTTC.

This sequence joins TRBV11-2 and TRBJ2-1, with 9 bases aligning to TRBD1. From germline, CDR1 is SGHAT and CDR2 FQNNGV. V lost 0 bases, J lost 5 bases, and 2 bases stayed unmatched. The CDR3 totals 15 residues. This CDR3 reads CASSLEDRGHNEQFF. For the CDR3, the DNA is TGTGCCAGCAGCTTAGAGGACAGGGGCCACAATGAGCAGTTCTTC.

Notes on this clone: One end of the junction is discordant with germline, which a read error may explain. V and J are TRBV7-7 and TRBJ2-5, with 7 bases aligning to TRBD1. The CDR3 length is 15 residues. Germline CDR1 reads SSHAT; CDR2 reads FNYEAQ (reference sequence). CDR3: CASSRQTGNQETQYF. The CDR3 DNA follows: TGTGCTAGCAGCCGGCAGACAGGGAACCAAGAGACCCAGTACTTC.

The DNA of the CDR3 is TGTGCCAGCAGCTTAGAGGTACTACCCTACGAGCAGTACTTC. This codes for CASSLEVLPYEQYF. This chain uses TRBV7-8 with TRBJ2-7; D call uncertain. Trimming stripped 1 base from V and 2 bases from J, with 9 bases between. The CDR3 spans 14 residues. Looked up from germline, CDR1 is SGHVS and CDR2 is FQNEAQ.

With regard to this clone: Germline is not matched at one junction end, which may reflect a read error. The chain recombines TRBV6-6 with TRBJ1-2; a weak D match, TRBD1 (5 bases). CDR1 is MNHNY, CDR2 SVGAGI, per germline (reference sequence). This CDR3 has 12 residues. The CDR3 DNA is TGTGCCAGCAGTTACTCGAGTATGGGGGACGACTTC. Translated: CASSYSSMGDDF.

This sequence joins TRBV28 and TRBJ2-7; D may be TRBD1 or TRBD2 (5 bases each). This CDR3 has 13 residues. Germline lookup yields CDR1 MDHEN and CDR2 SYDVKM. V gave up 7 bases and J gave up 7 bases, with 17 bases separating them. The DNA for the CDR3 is TGTGCCAGCACCTTGGGGACCTCCAGGGAGCAGTACTTC. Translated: CASTLGTSREQYF.

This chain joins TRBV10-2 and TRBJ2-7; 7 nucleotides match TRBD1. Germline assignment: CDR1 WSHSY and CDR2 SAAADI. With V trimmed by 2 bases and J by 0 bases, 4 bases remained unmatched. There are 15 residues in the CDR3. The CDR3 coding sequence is TGCGCCAGCAGTGAGAGGGCAGGGGGCTCCTACGAGCAGTACTTC. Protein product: CASSERAGGSYEQYF.

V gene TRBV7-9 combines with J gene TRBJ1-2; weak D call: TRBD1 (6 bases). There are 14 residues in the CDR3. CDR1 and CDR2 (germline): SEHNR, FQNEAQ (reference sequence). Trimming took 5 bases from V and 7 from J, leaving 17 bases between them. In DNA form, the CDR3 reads TGTGCCAGCAGCCTATTAACAGGAGGGGGTGGCTACACCTTC. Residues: CASSLLTGGGGYTF. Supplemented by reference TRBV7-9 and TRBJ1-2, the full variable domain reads DTGVSQNPRHKITKRGQNVTFRCDPISEHNRLYWYRQTLGQGPEFLTYFQNEAQLEKSRLLSDRFSAERPKGSFSTLEIQRTEQGDSAMYLCASSLLTGGGGYTFGSGTRLTVV.

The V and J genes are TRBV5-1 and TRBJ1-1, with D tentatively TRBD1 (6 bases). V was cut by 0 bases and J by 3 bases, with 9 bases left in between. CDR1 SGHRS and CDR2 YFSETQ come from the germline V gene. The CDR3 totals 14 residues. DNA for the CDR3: TGCGCCAGCAGCTTGGAACCAGGGGACACTGAAGCTTTCTTT. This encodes CASSLEPGDTEAFF.

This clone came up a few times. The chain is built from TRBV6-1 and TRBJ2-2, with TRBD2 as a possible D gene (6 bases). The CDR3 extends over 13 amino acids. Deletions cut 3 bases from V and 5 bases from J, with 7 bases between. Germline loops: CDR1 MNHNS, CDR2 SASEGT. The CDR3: CASSDGGTGELFF. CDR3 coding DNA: TGTGCCAGCAGTGATGGGGGGACCGGGGAGCTGTTTTTT.

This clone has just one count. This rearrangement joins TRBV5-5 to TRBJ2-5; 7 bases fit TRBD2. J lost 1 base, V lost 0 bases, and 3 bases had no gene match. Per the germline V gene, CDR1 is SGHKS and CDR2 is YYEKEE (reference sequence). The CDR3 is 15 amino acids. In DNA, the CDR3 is TGTGCCAGCAGCTTGGGGCCGGGGGGCCAAGAGACCCAGTACTTC. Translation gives CASSLGPGGQETQYF.

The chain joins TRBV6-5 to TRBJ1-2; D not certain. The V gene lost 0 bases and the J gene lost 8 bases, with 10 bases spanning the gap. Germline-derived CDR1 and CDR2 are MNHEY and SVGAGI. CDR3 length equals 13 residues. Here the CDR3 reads CASSYSMDSGYTF. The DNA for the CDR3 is TGTGCCAGCAGTTACTCCATGGATTCGGGCTACACCTTC.

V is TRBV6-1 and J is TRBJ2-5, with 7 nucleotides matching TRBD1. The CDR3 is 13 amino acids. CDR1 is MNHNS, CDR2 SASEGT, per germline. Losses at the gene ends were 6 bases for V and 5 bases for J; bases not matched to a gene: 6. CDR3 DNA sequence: TGTGCCAGCAGCCCGGCAGGGGGTGAGACCCAGTACTTC. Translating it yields CASSPAGGETQYF.

Written as DNA, the CDR3 is TGTGCCTGGAGGACAGGGTACACCGGGGAGCTGTTTTTT. It codes for CAWRTGYTGELFF. The V gene is TRBV30, the J gene TRBJ2-2, with 7 nucleotides matching TRBD1. The CDR3 consists of 13 residues. J gave up 3 bases and V 3 bases, and 1 base lay outside the gene matches. Germline values: CDR1 GTSNPN, CDR2 SVGIG (reference sequence). Full variable domain (missing parts from reference TRBV30 and TRBJ2-2): SQTIHQWPATLVQPVGSPLSLECTVEGTSNPNLYWYRQAAGRGLQLLFYSVGIGQISSEVPQNLSASRPQDRQFILSSKKLLLSDSGFYLCAWRTGYTGELFFGEGSRLTVL.